A single sample is the source of the 32 T cell receptor beta chains below, sequenced in a study of human T cells and chemical hapten exposure. One entry per CDR3 protein, called by TCRdb with MiXCR from the RACE reads. Among 200,000 to 300,000 distinct CDR3 sequences, approximately 8.6% were seen once, and the ten largest hold around 2.5%. As for time point: pre-sensitization, week 0. Treatment given: therapeutic diphenylcyclopropenone sensitization with weekly scalp DPC. The sample in question was whole blood, obtained in connection with sensitization to the hapten diphenylcyclopropenone (DPC). The receptor source for this set is a woman in her thirties or forties with alopecia areata. Some clones in this sample may be carry-over from other donors' samples.

The J gene is TRBJ1-1, the V gene TRBV6-5; unclear D gene. Germline V gene sequence: CDR1 MNHEY, CDR2 SVGAGI. The CDR3 contains 13 residues. Trimming shortened V by 4 bases and J by 10 bases, and 16 bases separated the two germline ends. CDR3 in DNA: TGTGCCAGCAGTTCCCTCACTCCCGACGGAGCTTTCTTT. This sequence encodes CASSSLTPDGAFF.

The table lists this clonotype with a few counts. CDR3 region: CASKRANEKLFF. As DNA, the CDR3 is TGTGCCAGCAAGAGAGCTAATGAAAAACTGTTTTTT. The chain uses TRBV28 and TRBJ1-4; D ambiguous. The V end was cut by 7 bases, the J end by 3 bases, with 6 bases between. From germline, CDR1 is MDHEN and CDR2 SYDVKM. The CDR3 runs to 12 residues.

This clonotype was observed many times. The chain carries TRBV5-1 and TRBJ1-6; D unresolved. Germline loops: CDR1 SGHRS, CDR2 YFSETQ. With 0 bases removed from V and 8 bases from J, the gap between germline ends came to 18 bases. There are 17 residues in the CDR3. CDR3 sequence reads: CASSLDLRSPVDSPLHF. The CDR3 DNA is TGCGCCAGCAGCTTGGACCTGAGATCTCCGGTAGATTCACCCCTCCACTTT. The variable domain in full, with the rest retrieved from reference TRBV5-1 and TRBJ1-6, is KAGVTQTPRYLIKTRGQQVTLSCSPISGHRSVSWYQQTPGQGLQFLFEYFSETQRNKGNFPGRFSGRQFSNSRSEMNVSTLELGDSALYLCASSLDLRSPVDSPLHFGNGTRLTVT.

The V call is TRBV6-6, the J call TRBJ2-7, with 8 bases lining up with TRBD1. The CDR3 has 14 residues. V shed 4 bases, J shed 4 bases, and the junction held 6 bases outside the gene matches. CDR1 is MNHNY and CDR2 is SVGAGI in the germline V gene (reference sequence). The CDR3 sequence is CASSSQGARYEQYF. DNA for the CDR3: TGTGCCAGCAGTTCGCAGGGGGCTAGGTACGAGCAGTACTTC.

The V gene is TRBV6-5, the J gene TRBJ2-1; 11 positions match TRBD2. V was clipped by 5 bases and J by 7 bases; unmatched bases: 7. Germline V gives CDR1 MNHEY, CDR2 SVGAGI. This CDR3 is built from 15 residues. The CDR3 here is CASSTTSGSINEQFF. The CDR3 coding sequence is TGTGCCAGCAGTACCACTAGCGGGAGTATAAATGAGCAGTTCTTC.

This clonotype was counted at least ten times. The chain joins TRBV7-2 to TRBJ2-1, with 11 bases aligning to TRBD2. The germline CDR1 and CDR2 sequences are SGHTA and FQGNSA. Trimming took 2 bases from V and 7 from J; bases not matched to a gene: 4. This CDR3 has 15 residues. The CDR3 protein is CASSLLSGRENEQFF. CDR3 DNA: TGTGCCAGCAGCTTACTTAGCGGGAGGGAAAATGAGCAGTTCTTC.

This clonotype was picked up a small number of times. The chain joins TRBV11-2 to TRBJ2-7; 13 bases match TRBD2. After removal of 5 bases from V and 2 bases from J, the junction contained 6 bases not matched to a gene. The CDR3 extends over 16 amino acids. Germline assignment: CDR1 SGHAT and CDR2 FQNNGV. The CDR3 sequence: CASSPTSGRAAYEQYF. The CDR3 DNA reads as TGTGCCAGCAGCCCCACTAGCGGGAGGGCGGCCTACGAGCAGTACTTC.

This clonotype appeared a few times. The CDR3 DNA is TGCAGCGTCACCCTACGACAGGGGGCGCGAGAGACCCAGTACTTC. Translating gives CSVTLRQGARETQYF. This chain connects TRBV29-1 to TRBJ2-5, with 10 bases lining up with TRBD1. CDR3 length: 15 residues. Losses at the gene ends were 6 bases for V and 4 bases for J; bases not matched to a gene: 11. Germline CDR1 SQVTM, CDR2 ANQGSEA.

This clonotype was seen a few times. This chain connects TRBV9 to TRBJ2-1, with D perhaps matching TRBD2 (5 bases). V lost 4 bases and J 2 bases, leaving 13 bases between the germline ends. This CDR3 has 15 residues. CDR1 is SGDLS, CDR2 YYNGEE, per germline. CDR3 sequence reads: CASSSGLVPYNEQFF. The CDR3, as DNA: TGTGCCAGCAGCTCAGGACTGGTCCCCTACAATGAGCAGTTCTTC.

This chain uses TRBV5-1 with TRBJ2-2, with TRBD2 matching 7 bases. Per the germline V gene, CDR1 is SGHRS and CDR2 is YFSETQ. With V trimmed by 0 bases and J by 1 base, 3 bases remained unmatched. The CDR3 is 16 amino acids. CDR3 sequence (DNA): TGCGCCAGCAGCTTGGGACTAGCTTTGAACACCGGGGAGCTGTTTTTT. Translation gives CASSLGLALNTGELFF.

At least ten counts were recorded for this clonotype. The gene calls are TRBV28 and TRBJ2-3, with TRBD2 identical over 8 bases. The CDR3 consists of 16 residues. The trim removed 5 bases at V and 6 bases at J, leaving 13 bases unmatched. Germline values: CDR1 MDHEN, CDR2 SYDVKM. Here the CDR3 DNA reads TGTGCCAGCAGTAAACTAGCGGACCCCTTGGGCGATACGCAGTATTTT. As protein: CASSKLADPLGDTQYF.

This clonotype was recorded at least ten times. The chain combines TRBV6-2 or TRBV6-3 with TRBJ2-1; 7 bases agree with TRBD2. Germline CDR1 MNHEY, CDR2 SVGEGT. Losses at the gene ends were 6 bases for V and 0 bases for J; bases not matched to a gene: 5. The CDR3 has 15 amino acids. The CDR3 region is CASSLAESSYNEQFF. In DNA, the CDR3 is TGTGCCAGCAGCCTAGCGGAGAGCTCCTACAATGAGCAGTTCTTC.

This clonotype has more than one count but fewer than ten. The chain couples TRBV7-2 to TRBJ2-1; TRBD2 agrees at 8 bases. In germline, CDR1 is SGHTA, CDR2 FQGNSA. The CDR3 is 18 residues long. J gave up 0 bases and V 4 bases, and 11 bases lay outside the gene matches. CDR3 residues: CASSSTVGLAGSYNEQFF. CDR3 DNA sequence: TGTGCCAGCAGCTCGACGGTAGGACTAGCAGGCTCCTACAATGAGCAGTTCTTC.

The chain recombines TRBV9 with TRBJ2-3, with TRBD2 matching 15 bases. CDR1 is SGDLS, CDR2 YYNGEE, per germline. V gave up 7 bases and J gave up 0 bases; unmatched junction bases: 6. This CDR3 has 17 residues. CDR3: CASPRTSGRESTDTQYF. The CDR3 bases are TGTGCCAGCCCCCGGACTAGCGGGAGGGAAAGCACAGATACGCAGTATTTT.

In this sample, this clonotype turned up a few times. The chain links TRBV9 to TRBJ2-4, with 8 bases fitting TRBD2. The V gene end was trimmed by 4 bases and the J gene end by 2 bases; junction bases not matched to a gene: 5. Germline V lookup: CDR1 SGDLS, CDR2 YYNGEE. The CDR3 sequence is 15 residues long. CDR3 sequence: CASSPRTSSKNIQYF. The CDR3 DNA sequence: TGTGCCAGCAGCCCCCGGACTAGCTCCAAAAACATTCAGTACTTC. The full variable domain, in which reference TRBV9 and TRBJ2-4 provide the parts outside the CDR3, is DSGVTQTPKHLITATGQRVTLRCSPRSGDLSVYWYQQSLDQGLQFLIQYYNGEERAKGNILERFSAQQFPDLHSELNLSSLELGDSALYFCASSPRTSSKNIQYFGAGTRLSVL.

The chain combines TRBV7-2 with TRBJ2-1; D uncertain. The CDR3 has 15 residues. V shed 1 base and J shed 6 bases, with 13 bases lying between them. Germline V lookup: CDR1 SGHTA, CDR2 FQGNSA. The chain's CDR3 is CASSLVGPVSNEQFF. The CDR3, as DNA: TGTGCCAGCAGCTTAGTCGGCCCAGTTTCCAATGAGCAGTTCTTC.

This clonotype was seen many times. The rearrangement uses TRBV5-6 and TRBJ2-7; D is uncertain. Germline V lookup: CDR1 SGHDT, CDR2 YYEEEE. The CDR3 covers 12 residues. With 6 bases removed from V and 4 bases from J, the gap between germline ends came to 11 bases. The CDR3 coding sequence is TGTGCCAGCACCCGGTCCGGATACGAGCAGTACTTC. This codes for CASTRSGYEQYF.

This clonotype appeared a few times. The chain links TRBV14 to TRBJ1-1; D remains unclear. CDR3 length equals 15 residues. Trimming stripped 4 bases from V and 6 bases from J, with 18 bases between. From germline, CDR1 is SGHDN and CDR2 FVKESK. The CDR3 region is CASSPLEPGRAEAFF. The CDR3 nucleotides are TGTGCCAGCAGCCCTTTAGAACCCGGGCGCGCTGAAGCTTTCTTT. The complete variable domain, with remaining parts taken from reference TRBV14 and TRBJ1-1, reads EAGVTQFPSHSVIEKGQTVTLRCDPISGHDNLYWYRRVMGKEIKFLLHFVKESKQDESGMPNNRFLAERTGGTYSTLKVQPAELEDSGVYFCASSPLEPGRAEAFFGQGTRLTVV.

In its sample, this clonotype was seen a few times. The CDR3 DNA reads as TGCGCCAGCAGCTTGGGTCCGGATTTGGCATACGAGCAGTACTTC. As protein: CASSLGPDLAYEQYF. This chain uses TRBV5-1 with TRBJ2-7; D call uncertain. Germline lookup yields CDR1 SGHRS and CDR2 YFSETQ. V was cut by 0 bases and J by 4 bases, with 14 bases left in between. CDR3 length: 15 amino acids.

Many counts were recorded for this clonotype. The chain employs TRBV6-5 and TRBJ1-2, with D possibly TRBD1 on 5 matching bases. The V end was cut by 6 bases, the J end by 2 bases, with 13 bases between. CDR1 is MNHEY and CDR2 is SVGAGI in the germline V gene. The CDR3 runs to 14 residues. The CDR3 nucleotides read TGTGCCAGCAGAACCGGGACTGAGAACTATGGCTACACCTTC. Its protein product is CASRTGTENYGYTF.

This clonotype was recorded at least ten times. This chain links TRBV20-1 with TRBJ2-1; TRBD2 matches 8 bases. J lost 4 bases, V lost 5 bases, and 4 bases had no gene match. The germline gives CDR1 DFQATT, CDR2 SNEGSKA (reference sequence). The CDR3 spans 13 residues. The CDR3 DNA reads TGCAGTGCTCCCGGGGGGGTATACAATGAGCAGTTCTTC. As protein: CSAPGGVYNEQFF.

As to this clonotype: Its ends do not fully match the called genes, so a read error is possible. The genes are TRBV7-7 and TRBJ2-6; TRBD2 matches at 8 bases. This CDR3 spans 18 amino acids. Germline loops: CDR1 SSHAT, CDR2 FNYEAQ (reference sequence). The CDR3 is CASSPSGSGPAGANVLTF. CDR3 nucleotide sequence: TGTGCTAGCAGCCCGAGCGGGAGCGGGCCCGCTGGGGCCAACGTCCTGACTTTC. Full variable domain (outside the CDR3, taken from reference TRBV7-7 and TRBJ2-6): GAGVSQSPRYKVTKRGQDVTLRCDPISSHATLYWYQQALGQGPEFLTYFNYEAQPDKSGLPSDRFSAERPEGSISTLTIQRTEQRDSAMYRCASSPSGSGPAGANVLTFGAGSRLTVL.

This clonotype was counted ten times or more. The chain uses TRBV9 and TRBJ2-3, with D tentatively TRBD2 (5 bases). Trimming took off 4 bases at V and 0 bases at J, with 15 bases between the two ends. Looked up from germline, CDR1 is SGDLS and CDR2 is YYNGEE. The CDR3 consists of 16 residues. The DNA of the CDR3 is TGTGCCAGCAGCCCTGGGCGTTGGACTAGCACAGATACGCAGTATTTT. Protein: CASSPGRWTSTDTQYF.

This clonotype was counted between two and nine times. V usage is TRBV6-5 and J usage is TRBJ1-2; D is possibly TRBD1 (6 bases). The CDR3 spans 13 residues. Per germline, CDR1 MNHEY and CDR2 SVGAGI. The V end was cut by 6 bases, the J end by 4 bases, with 12 bases between. Here the CDR3 DNA reads TGTGCCAGCAGCTTACAGGGTACCTATGGCTACACCTTC. This sequence encodes CASSLQGTYGYTF.

CDR3: CASSRGQAFNEKLFF. DNA for the CDR3: TGTGCCAGCAGCCGTGGACAGGCCTTTAATGAAAAACTGTTTTTT. This chain links TRBV7-9 with TRBJ1-4, with 7 nucleotides matching TRBD1. V lost 5 bases to trimming and J lost 4 bases; unmatched junction nucleotides: 7. The CDR3 is 15 residues long. Per the germline V gene, CDR1 is SEHNR and CDR2 is FQNEAQ (reference sequence).

This clonotype was seen at least ten times. The genes are TRBV27 and TRBJ2-6; D perhaps matches TRBD1 (6 bases). Per germline, CDR1 MNHEY and CDR2 SMNVEV (reference sequence). V was cut by 8 bases and J by 0 bases, with 8 bases left in between. The CDR3 has 14 amino acids. CDR3 residues: CASRDISGANVLTF. CDR3 in DNA: TGTGCCAGCCGGGACATCTCTGGGGCCAACGTCCTGACTTTC.

The genes are TRBV12-3 or TRBV12-4 and TRBJ2-1; no reliable D call. The CDR3 is 14 amino acids. With 1 base removed from V and 3 bases from J, the gap between germline ends came to 7 bases. This CDR3 is CASSLGAVYNEQFF. CDR3 nucleotide sequence: TGTGCCAGCAGTTTAGGTGCGGTCTACAATGAGCAGTTCTTC.

Only a few counts were recorded for this clonotype. The chain has TRBV7-2 and TRBJ2-3; D uncertain. CDR1 is SGHTA and CDR2 is FQGNSA in the germline V gene. The CDR3 totals 14 residues. V was clipped by 4 bases and J by 2 bases, with 10 bases between them. The CDR3 bases are TGTGCCAGCAGCTCCGTAGCAACCACAGATACGCAGTATTTT. Protein sequence: CASSSVATTDTQYF.

This chain connects TRBV29-1 to TRBJ2-1; D ambiguous. V lost 4 bases, J lost 4 bases, and 14 bases lay in between. The CDR3 is 14 amino acids. Germline V lookup: CDR1 SQVTM, CDR2 ANQGSEA. CDR3 nucleotides: TGCAGCGTTGTACCCCTACTTATTTACAATGAGCAGTTCTTC. Its translation is CSVVPLLIYNEQFF.

This clonotype was picked up a small number of times. V usage is TRBV7-2 and J usage is TRBJ2-5; TRBD2 aligns across 8 bases. Germline V lookup: CDR1 SGHTA, CDR2 FQGNSA. V shed 1 base and J 4 bases; nucleotides not matched to a gene: 8. The CDR3 has 16 residues. The CDR3 DNA follows: TGTGCCAGCAGCTTAGGAAGGGCGGGAGGAGGAGAGACCCAGTACTTC. As protein: CASSLGRAGGGETQYF.

This clonotype turned up a few times. CDR3 protein: CASSQQWTSGNIQYF. CDR3 in DNA: TGTGCCAGCAGCCAGCAGTGGACTAGCGGGAACATTCAGTACTTC. V gene TRBV7-2 combines with J gene TRBJ2-4; TRBD2 matches at 11 bases. The CDR3 sequence is 15 residues long. The ends lost 5 bases at V and 7 bases at J; junction bases unmatched: 7. Germline V CDR1 and CDR2: SGHTA, FQGNSA.

This clonotype was detected many times. V gene TRBV27 combines with J gene TRBJ1-3; TRBD1 aligns across 10 bases. Unmatched junction bases numbered 6, after V lost 6 bases and J lost 4 bases. In germline, CDR1 is MNHEY, CDR2 SMNVEV (reference sequence). CDR3 length: 15 residues. CDR3: CASSTGQGNGNTIYF. Written as DNA, the CDR3 is TGTGCCAGCAGCACGGGACAGGGGAACGGAAACACCATATATTTT.